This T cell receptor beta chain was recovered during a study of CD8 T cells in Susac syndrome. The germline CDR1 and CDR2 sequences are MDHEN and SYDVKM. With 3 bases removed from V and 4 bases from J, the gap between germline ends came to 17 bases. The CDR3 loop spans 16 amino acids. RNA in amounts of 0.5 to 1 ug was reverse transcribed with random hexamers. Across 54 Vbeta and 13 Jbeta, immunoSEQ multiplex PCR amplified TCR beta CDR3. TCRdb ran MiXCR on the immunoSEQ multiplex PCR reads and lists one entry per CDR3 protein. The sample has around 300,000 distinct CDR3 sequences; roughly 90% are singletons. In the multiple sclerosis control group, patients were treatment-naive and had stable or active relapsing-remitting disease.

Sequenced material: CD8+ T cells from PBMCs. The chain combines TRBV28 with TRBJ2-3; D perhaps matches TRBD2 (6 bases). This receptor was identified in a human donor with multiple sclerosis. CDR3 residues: CASSFLREDSSDTQYF. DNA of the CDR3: TGTGCCAGCAGTTTCCTCAGGGAGGACTCCTCAGATACGCAGTATTTT.